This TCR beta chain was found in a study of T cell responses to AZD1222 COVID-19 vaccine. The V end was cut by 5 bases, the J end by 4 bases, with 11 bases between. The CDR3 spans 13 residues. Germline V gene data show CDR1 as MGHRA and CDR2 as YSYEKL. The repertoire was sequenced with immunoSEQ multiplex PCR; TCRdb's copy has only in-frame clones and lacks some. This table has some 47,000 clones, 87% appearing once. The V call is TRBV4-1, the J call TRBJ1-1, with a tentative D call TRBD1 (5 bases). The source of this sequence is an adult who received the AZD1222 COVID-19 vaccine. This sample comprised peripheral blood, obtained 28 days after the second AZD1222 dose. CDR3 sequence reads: CASSARAPTEAFF. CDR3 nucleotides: TGCGCCAGCAGCGCCAGGGCTCCCACTGAAGCTTTCTTT.